A single sample gave rise to the 9 T cell receptor beta chains below, sequenced in a study of blood T cell repertoires in COVID-19. Generated by immunoSEQ multiplex PCR, the TCRdb table keeps only in-frame clones and is missing some. In the table there are 350,000 to 550,000 clones, about 89% of which are singletons. The sequenced sample was peripheral blood. The receptors were gathered from a woman aged 30 to 39 with acute or convalescent COVID-19.

The chain links TRBV2 to TRBJ1-2, with 7 bases identical to TRBD1. CDR1 and CDR2 from the germline V gene are SNHLY and FYNNEI. The CDR3 length is 14 residues. After removal of 4 bases from V and 6 bases from J, the junction contained 8 bases not matched to a gene. CDR3 protein: CASSAARGVNGYTF. The CDR3 bases are TGTGCCAGCAGTGCGGCCAGGGGGGTAAATGGCTACACCTTC.

V gene TRBV5-1 combines with J gene TRBJ1-2, with D possibly TRBD1 on 6 matching bases. Trimming took off 5 bases at V and 3 bases at J, with 14 bases between the two ends. The CDR3 covers 14 residues. Germline V CDR1 and CDR2: SGHRS, YFSETQ. The CDR3 DNA is TGCGCCAGCAGAAAAACAGGGTCGGACTATGGCTACACCTTC. It specifies CASRKTGSDYGYTF.

CDR3 sequence reads: CASSTGQGTEQYF. CDR3 nucleotide sequence: TGTGCCAGTAGTACCGGACAGGGGACCGAGCAGTACTTC. The rearrangement uses TRBV19 and TRBJ2-7; 9 bases are a match to TRBD1. The CDR3 is 13 amino acids. The germline gives CDR1 LNHDA, CDR2 SQIVND (reference sequence). Trimming at V came to 4 bases and at J to 6 bases, leaving 4 bases not matched to a gene.

A note on this clone: Other DNA sequences within the sample encode an identical CDR3. The V call is TRBV6-6, the J call TRBJ2-2; 9 bases agree with TRBD1. Germline assignment: CDR1 MNHNY and CDR2 SVGAGI (reference sequence). The ends lost 6 bases at V and 1 base at J; junction bases unmatched: 3. This CDR3 has 15 amino acids. CDR3 loop: CASSAGQGNTGELFF. CDR3 DNA sequence: TGTGCCAGCAGCGCGGGACAGGGGAACACCGGGGAGCTGTTTTTT.

This clone was counted a single time. V is TRBV4-1 and J is TRBJ2-3; 8 bases map to TRBD2. The germline V gene has CDR1 MGHRA and CDR2 YSYEKL. V trimming: 0 bases; J trimming: 5 bases; junction bases outside the gene matches: 10. The CDR3 contains 17 residues. CDR3 sequence reads: CASSQDMFRGGGDTQYF. The CDR3 DNA sequence: TGCGCCAGCAGCCAAGATATGTTCCGGGGGGGAGGAGATACGCAGTATTTT.

The V call is TRBV9, the J call TRBJ1-3; 8 bases line up with TRBD1. The CDR3 consists of 15 residues. J gave up 2 bases and V 2 bases, and 3 bases lay outside the gene matches. Germline V gene lookup returns CDR1 SGDLS and CDR2 YYNGEE. The CDR3 loop reads CASSVGQVAGNTIYF. CDR3 in DNA: TGTGCCAGCAGCGTGGGACAGGTCGCTGGAAACACCATATATTTT.

The chain carries TRBV24-1 and TRBJ1-5, with a tentative D call TRBD1 (5 bases). There are 13 residues in the CDR3. V lost 2 bases and J lost 11, with 12 bases in between. Germline CDR1 and CDR2: KGHDR and SFDVKD. DNA of the CDR3: TGTGCCACCAGTGATTGGGACGGAGGGACCCAGCATTTT. Protein: CATSDWDGGTQHF.

V and J are TRBV2 and TRBJ2-1, with D unresolved. The CDR3 contains 14 residues. Germline assignment: CDR1 SNHLY and CDR2 FYNNEI. V lost 4 bases and J 8 bases, leaving 15 bases between the germline ends. As DNA, the CDR3 is TGTGCCAGCAGTGCAACTACACGTGGCGATGAGCAGTTCTTC. Encoded protein: CASSATTRGDEQFF.

The J gene is TRBJ2-3, the V gene TRBV3-1 (or the pseudogene TRBV3-2); 8 nucleotides align to TRBD2. The V segment lost 4 bases and the J segment 0 bases; nucleotides outside the gene matches: 12. Germline CDR1 is LGHDT and CDR2 is YNNKEL (reference sequence). This CDR3 contains 18 residues. For the CDR3, the DNA is TGTGCCAGCAGCCTTTTTCCTCGGGGGGGGGCTAGCACAGATACGCAGTATTTT. This codes for CASSLFPRGGASTDTQYF.